This TCR beta chain was obtained from a study of T cell repertoires in cytomegalovirus infection (dated by TCRdb to about 2019). At the level of the whole study: The peptide stimulations were aimed at well-studied HLA-B-restricted epitopes as well as recently identified HLA-C-restricted CMV epitopes, whose presentation resists viral immunomodulation. Because public TCR beta signatures pointed to carriage of CMV infection together with the matching HLA type, the HLA type of each donor mattered for the analysis.

Comment on this clonotype: Its antigen is not yet known. Per-nucleotide qualities are absent, and no much larger clonotype sits a single base away.

Sequenced on an Illumina HiSeq 1500. Using fastp trimming at Q25 and MiXCR clonotype assembly, TCRdb reanalyzed the public sequencing data and kept in-frame beta chains. Each CDR3 protein appears once, grouped with its most common genes and DNA. This sample holds 450,000 to 600,000 distinct CDR3 sequences; roughly a third were observed only once. Together, the top ten hold roughly 15% of the sample. The investigation overall reported the following: Carriers of CMV infection plus the relevant HLA type were discriminated by the cumulative frequency of public TCR beta family members in the study cohort and in an independent roughly 380-donor cohort. In the ex vivo response, HLA-C-restricted CMV-specific TCR beta clonotypes were dominant, and in two of eight donors the single most frequent clonotype came from this HLA-C-restricted group.

This specimen's treatment or condition label, interpreted: in vitro stimulation with specific CMV peptide epitopes to enrich CMV-specific T cells. From its cysteine to its phenylalanine, the CDR3 spans 19 amino acids. Here the CDR3 DNA is all that survives: 57 bases in frame from base 1. From V the trimming removes 0 bases and from J it removes 0 bases, while the gene matches leave 14 bases of the junction unaccounted for. The germline V gene supplies CDR1 SGHVS and CDR2 FNYEAQ. This specimen consisted of cultured PBMCs, obtained from culture after CMV antigen stimulation. The receptor was isolated from a human donor in good health (CMV status not recorded). Some clones in this sample may be carry-over from other donors' samples. The chain was built from TRBV7-6 and TRBJ2-7; TRBD1 agrees with 7 junctional bases. Read as DNA, the sequence is TGTGCCAGCAGCTTAGCGCAGAGTCCAGGACAGGCGAGCTCCTACGAGCAGTACTTC. The encoded protein is CASSLAQSPGQASSYEQYF.